The text below deals with one T cell receptor beta chain. Data came from immunoSEQ multiplex PCR; TCRdb stores just in-frame clones and leaves some out. Here the sample spans approximately 300,000 clones, around 83% being singletons. CDR3 length: 14 amino acids. V lost 4 bases and J 5 bases, leaving 15 bases between the germline ends. CDR1 is SGHRS, CDR2 YFSETQ, per germline. Treatment in this sample: some 20 received Ad26.COV2.S at low or high dose, single or two shots; roughly 5 received placebo; per-sample allocation not given. All samples were drawn on day 63, counting from the first vaccine or placebo injection. This entry belongs to a study of Ad26.COV2.S vaccination and SARS-CoV-2 variants. Study-wide context: Each vaccinee took Ad26.COV2.S intramuscularly, once or twice 56 days apart.

The chain is built from TRBV5-1 and TRBJ1-1; possibly TRBD1 for D (6 bases). The sample here was peripheral blood, taken in a trial of Ad26.COV2.S vaccine versus placebo. The clonotype originates from a person aged 18-60 years who received the Ad26.COV2.S COVID-19 vaccine or a placebo. As DNA, the CDR3 is TGCGCCAGCAGCGGCGGGACATCGGGGACTGAAGCTTTCTTT. Its translation: CASSGGTSGTEAFF.